This T cell receptor beta chain derives from a study of cytomegalovirus exposure and HLA in healthy donors. As for the study in general: A preliminary data release comprised roughly 80 million unique TCRs obtained from HLA-typed donors. Broader study findings: According to the study, 160 or so TCR beta chains were cytomegalovirus-associated. According to a later analysis, most TCR beta chains associated with CMV appeared HLA-restricted. Presence/absence analyses took donor sequencing depth as roughly uniform.

Only a few counts were recorded for this clone. Its antigen is currently unknown. From germline, CDR1 is MDHEN and CDR2 SYDVKM. The CDR3 length is 15 residues. Between the trimmed V and J ends, which lost 7 bases and 4 bases, there was a span of 17 bases. A multiplex PCR was run with 60 Vbeta primers and 13 Jbeta primers. TCRdb's table, derived via immunoSEQ multiplex PCR, lists solely in-frame clones and lacks some. The profile shows fewer than 200,000 clones, around 78% of them singletons. The sample comprised PBMCs. The sequence was obtained from a female donor in good health and CMV-seronegative. The chain uses TRBV28 and TRBJ1-5; the D gene is possibly TRBD1 (6 bases). The CDR3 DNA reads TGTGCCAGCATTCTGGGGGGGGGCTGGAATCAGCCCCAGCATTTT. Its translation is CASILGGGWNQPQHF.